These 30 T cell receptor beta chains were all obtained from the same sample, sequenced in a study of T-cell memory formation after mild COVID-19. TCRdb reprocessed the 5' RACE reads with MiXCR, giving one entry per CDR3 protein. Here the sample spans about 400,000 distinct CDR3 sequences, approximately 15% being singletons. The sample comprised PBMCs or a T cell subset sorted from them (not recorded which). Receptors originate from a man aged 18 to 35 who had mild COVID-19 (a few samples of this study predate the infection). Cell type and time point are not known.

This clonotype was seen more than once but under ten times. The chain couples TRBV11-2 to TRBJ2-2; D is uncertain. Looked up from germline, CDR1 is SGHAT and CDR2 is FQNNGV. V was trimmed by 6 bases and J by 8 bases, leaving 19 bases between them. The CDR3 length is 15 residues. DNA for the CDR3: TGTGCCAGCAGTCCCCTAGTGGTGGTCTCGGGGGAGCTGTTTTTT. It specifies CASSPLVVVSGELFF. Drawing the rest from reference TRBV11-2 and TRBJ2-2, the complete variable domain is EAGVAQSPRYKIIEKRQSVAFWCNPISGHATLYWYQQILGQGPKLLIQFQNNGVVDDSQLPKDRFSAERLKGVDSTLKIQPAKLEDSAVYLCASSPLVVVSGELFFGEGSRLTVL.

The chain has TRBV4-3 and TRBJ2-3; perhaps TRBD1 as D (5 bases). With 3 bases removed from V and 0 bases from J, the gap between germline ends came to 16 bases. CDR1 and CDR2 (germline): LGHNA, YSLEER. This CDR3 spans 17 amino acids. In nucleotides, the CDR3 is TGCGCCAGCAGCCATCAGGTGGTCCAGGGAAGCACAGATACGCAGTATTTT. Translation: CASSHQVVQGSTDTQYF.

V is TRBV10-3 and J is TRBJ2-5, with D perhaps TRBD1 or TRBD2 (5 bases each). The CDR3 loop spans 13 amino acids. The germline gives CDR1 ENHRY, CDR2 SYGVKD. Trimming removed 7 bases from V and 3 bases from J, with 12 bases in between. The CDR3 here is CAIMGDGEETQYF. CDR3 nucleotide sequence: TGTGCCATCATGGGGGACGGAGAAGAGACCCAGTACTTC.

This clonotype was counted a few times. The gene calls are TRBV7-2 and TRBJ2-5; 8 nucleotides agree with TRBD2. With V trimmed by 5 bases and J by 0 bases, 8 bases remained unmatched. The CDR3 extends over 16 amino acids. Germline values: CDR1 SGHTA, CDR2 FQGNSA. Here the CDR3 reads CASSPQLAGHQETQYF. CDR3 DNA sequence: TGTGCCAGCAGCCCCCAGCTAGCGGGCCACCAAGAGACCCAGTACTTC.

Only a few counts were recorded for this clonotype. This chain joins TRBV7-9 and TRBJ1-2; tentatively, D is TRBD1 (6 bases). This CDR3 spans 14 amino acids. Germline V gene data show CDR1 as SEHNR and CDR2 as FQNEAQ (reference sequence). The V gene lost 1 base and the J gene lost 8 bases, with 14 bases spanning the gap. The CDR3 region is CASSLVPGAQGYTF. CDR3 DNA: TGTGCCAGCAGCTTAGTACCGGGGGCACAAGGCTACACCTTC.

V and J are TRBV24-1 and TRBJ2-3, with 7 bases aligning to TRBD2. The CDR3 runs 12 residues. CDR1 and CDR2 from the germline V gene are KGHDR and SFDVKD. The junction had 5 bases not matched to a gene; V was cut back by 9 bases and J by 6 bases. In DNA, the CDR3 is TGTGCCACCGCCGGGGGGTCGGATACGCAGTATTTT. It yields the protein CATAGGSDTQYF.

This clonotype was detected a few times. J is TRBJ2-7 and V is TRBV18; 9 bases align to TRBD1. The CDR3 is 15 residues long. Germline CDR1 and CDR2: KGHSH and LQKENI. The ends lost 5 bases at V and 0 bases at J; junction bases unmatched: 5. The CDR3 spells CASSIGTGSSYEQYV. DNA for the CDR3: TGTGCCAGCTCAATAGGGACAGGGAGCTCCTACGAGCAGTACGTC.

V and J are TRBV30 and TRBJ2-7; 10 positions agree with TRBD1. V lost 4 bases to trimming and J lost 5 bases; unmatched junction nucleotides: 17. CDR1 is GTSNPN and CDR2 is SVGIG in the germline V gene (reference sequence). The CDR3 runs 17 residues. The CDR3 nucleotides read TGTGCCTGGATCCCCAGAACCGGGACAGGGGCCGGGAACGAGCAGTACTTC. Translated, it gives CAWIPRTGTGAGNEQYF. Variable domain in full (rest from reference TRBV30 and TRBJ2-7): SQTIHQWPATLVQPVGSPLSLECTVEGTSNPNLYWYRQAAGRGLQLLFYSVGIGQISSEVPQNLSASRPQDRQFILSSKKLLLSDSGFYLCAWIPRTGTGAGNEQYFGPGTRLTVT.

This clonotype was counted only a few times. The chain has TRBV5-1 and TRBJ2-2, with D perhaps TRBD2 (6 bases). V lost 5 bases and J 5 bases, leaving 13 bases between the germline ends. CDR1 and CDR2 (germline): SGHRS, YFSETQ. The CDR3 covers 14 residues. CDR3 sequence (DNA): TGCGCCAGCAGAAGGGACTTTGAGACCGGGGAGCTGTTTTTT. This gives the protein CASRRDFETGELFF.

The sample holds a few counts of this clonotype. The V gene is TRBV7-2, the J gene TRBJ2-1, with 10 bases identical to TRBD2. Germline values: CDR1 SGHTA, CDR2 FQGNSA. V lost 2 bases and J lost 10; bases outside the gene matches: 14. The CDR3 covers 17 residues. The CDR3: CASSLIGSGGASKEQFF. The DNA of the CDR3 is TGTGCCAGCAGCTTAATTGGGAGCGGGGGGGCCTCAAAGGAGCAGTTCTTC.

This clonotype appeared a few times. This chain links TRBV7-2 with TRBJ2-5; the match to TRBD1 covers 7 bases. Trimming took 4 bases from V and 3 from J; bases not matched to a gene: 5. Germline loops: CDR1 SGHTA, CDR2 FQGNSA. This CDR3 spans 14 amino acids. The CDR3 is CASSYNRGKETQYF. The CDR3 bases are TGTGCCAGCAGCTATAACAGGGGCAAAGAGACCCAGTACTTC.

The rearrangement joins TRBV12-3 or TRBV12-4 to TRBJ2-7; 10 bases line up with TRBD1. This CDR3 contains 17 residues. The junction had 17 bases not matched to a gene; V was cut back by 6 bases and J by 6 bases. CDR3 nucleotides: TGTGCCAGCAGCCAAGCGCGGGACAGGGGAGTTCCGGGCGAGCAGTACGTC. Protein sequence: CASSQARDRGVPGEQYV.

This clonotype was counted between two and nine times. The CDR3 loop is CASRSGPVGEQYF. In DNA form, the CDR3 reads TGCGCCAGCAGATCTGGACCTGTCGGCGAGCAGTACTTC. This chain connects TRBV5-1 to TRBJ2-7; D not resolved. V lost 5 bases, J lost 6 bases, and 15 bases lay in between. Germline V gene lookup returns CDR1 SGHRS and CDR2 YFSETQ. CDR3 length equals 13 residues.

This clonotype showed up many times. The chain recombines TRBV7-2 with TRBJ2-7; D unresolved. V lost 5 bases and J 0 bases, leaving 8 bases between the germline ends. CDR3 length equals 13 residues. Germline V gene sequence: CDR1 SGHTA, CDR2 FQGNSA. The DNA of the CDR3 is TGTGCCAGCAGCCGGACGGTCTCCTACGAGCAGTACTTC. It is translated as CASSRTVSYEQYF.

This clonotype was seen many times. This rearrangement joins TRBV5-1 to TRBJ2-3; D perhaps matches TRBD2 (6 bases). The germline gives CDR1 SGHRS, CDR2 YFSETQ. CDR3 length equals 15 residues. Trimming left V 2 bases short and J 2 bases short, with 12 bases between. CDR3 nucleotides: TGCGCCAGCAGCTTTAGAGGGAGGTCCACAGATACGCAGTATTTT. Protein sequence: CASSFRGRSTDTQYF.

This clonotype was counted many times. The genes are TRBV12-3 or TRBV12-4 and TRBJ2-2, with 10 bases fitting TRBD1. J lost 7 bases, V lost 3 bases, and 11 bases had no gene match. There are 17 residues in the CDR3. The CDR3 DNA sequence: TGTGCCAGCAGTTTCCCTCGGGGGACAGGGGACGACGGGGAGCTGTTTTTT. The encoded protein is CASSFPRGTGDDGELFF.

J is TRBJ2-3 and V is TRBV27; 7 bases are shared with TRBD2. Germline V gene sequence: CDR1 MNHEY, CDR2 SMNVEV (reference sequence). The CDR3 runs 14 residues. The V and J ends lost 6 bases and 2 bases, in that order; junction bases with no gene match: 5. In DNA form, the CDR3 reads TGTGCCAGCAGGAGAGGGACTATCACAGATACGCAGTATTTT. Translation gives CASRRGTITDTQYF.

This chain joins TRBV20-1 and TRBJ1-2; maybe TRBD1 (6 bases). Trimming took 6 bases from V and 5 from J, leaving 16 bases between them. The CDR3 loop spans 13 amino acids. The germline V gene has CDR1 DFQATT and CDR2 SNEGSKA (reference sequence). The DNA for the CDR3 is TGCAGTGCGAGACCGACAGGATCATATGGCTACACCTTC. Its translation is CSARPTGSYGYTF.

The J gene is TRBJ2-3, the V gene TRBV27; 11 nucleotides match TRBD2. This CDR3 has 17 residues. The V segment lost 0 bases and the J segment 5 bases; nucleotides outside the gene matches: 7. Per germline, CDR1 MNHEY and CDR2 SMNVEV (reference sequence). The CDR3 loop reads CASSLSSSGGAGDTQYF. In DNA, the CDR3 is TGTGCCAGCAGTTTATCGAGTAGCGGGGGGGCGGGAGATACGCAGTATTTT.

The chain combines TRBV6-6 with TRBJ2-3; the match to TRBD1 covers 11 bases. The CDR3 contains 17 residues. V shed 2 bases, J shed 3 bases, and the junction held 7 bases outside the gene matches. Germline V gene sequence: CDR1 MNHNY, CDR2 SVGAGI (reference sequence). Here the CDR3 reads CASSYTRGTGGTDTQYF. In nucleotides, the CDR3 is TGTGCCAGCAGTTACACCCGCGGGACAGGGGGTACAGATACGCAGTATTTT.

Only a few counts were recorded for this clonotype. The V gene is TRBV4-3, the J gene TRBJ1-2; maybe TRBD1 (6 bases). The CDR3 spans 13 residues. From germline, CDR1 is LGHNA and CDR2 YSLEER. Trimming took off 3 bases at V and 7 bases at J, with 12 bases between the two ends. CDR3 region: CASSHEGGGGYTF. CDR3 DNA sequence: TGCGCCAGCAGCCATGAAGGGGGGGGTGGCTACACCTTC.

There are many counts of this clonotype. CDR3 sequence reads: CASSLRPEAFF. Here the CDR3 DNA reads TGTGCCAGCAGCTTACGTCCTGAAGCTTTCTTT. The V call is TRBV7-3, the J call TRBJ1-1; D is unresolved. CDR1 is SGHTA, CDR2 FQGTGA, per germline. This CDR3 is built from 11 residues. V was trimmed by 2 bases and J by 6 bases, leaving 4 bases between them.

This clonotype turned up a few times. This chain connects TRBV7-2 to TRBJ2-1; D might be TRBD1 (6 bases). Per germline, CDR1 SGHTA and CDR2 FQGNSA. Between the trimmed V and J ends, which lost 1 base and 0 bases, there was a span of 7 bases. The CDR3 runs 15 residues. CDR3 sequence reads: CASSLVRGSYNEQFF. The CDR3 coding sequence is TGTGCCAGCAGCTTAGTCAGGGGCTCCTACAATGAGCAGTTCTTC.

The genes are TRBV3-1 and TRBJ1-4; TRBD1 aligns across 8 bases. V shed 1 base, J shed 8 bases, and the junction held 3 bases outside the gene matches. The CDR3 sequence is 14 residues long. From germline, CDR1 is LGHDT and CDR2 YNNKEL (reference sequence). The CDR3 reads CASSQAGGREKLFF. In nucleotides, the CDR3 is TGTGCCAGCAGCCAAGCAGGGGGCAGGGAAAAACTGTTTTTT.

This clonotype appeared many times. The genes are TRBV7-2 and TRBJ1-2; 9 bases are shared with TRBD1. Germline loops: CDR1 SGHTA, CDR2 FQGNSA. The CDR3 is 15 residues long. V lost 2 bases to trimming and J lost 8 bases; unmatched junction nucleotides: 9. The chain's CDR3 is CASSLYDTGGDGYTF. The DNA of the CDR3 is TGTGCCAGCAGCTTATACGACACAGGGGGCGACGGCTACACCTTC. Full variable domain (remainder filled in from reference TRBV7-2 and TRBJ1-2): GAGVSQSPSNKVTEKGKDVELRCDPISGHTALYWYRQSLGQGLEFLIYFQGNSAPDKSGLPSDRFSAERTGGSVSTLTIQRTQQEDSAVYLCASSLYDTGGDGYTFGSGTRLTVV.

This sequence joins TRBV5-1 and TRBJ2-3, with no clear D. The CDR3 extends over 14 amino acids. V lost 2 bases and J 1 base, leaving 8 bases between the germline ends. CDR1 and CDR2 (germline): SGHRS, YFSETQ. The CDR3 sequence: CASSFGQRTDTQYF. CDR3 DNA sequence: TGCGCCAGCAGCTTTGGCCAACGCACAGATACGCAGTATTTT.

This chain joins TRBV7-9 and TRBJ1-4; tentative D call: TRBD1 (5 bases). V shed 5 bases and J shed 8 bases, with 9 bases lying between them. CDR1 is SEHNR and CDR2 is FQNEAQ in the germline V gene (reference sequence). This CDR3 contains 12 residues. The CDR3 is CASSPQGEKLFF. The CDR3 bases are TGTGCCAGCAGCCCCCAGGGAGAAAAACTGTTTTTT. Together with reference TRBV7-9 and TRBJ1-4, the CDR3 gives the full variable domain: DTGVSQNPRHKITKRGQNVTFRCDPISEHNRLYWYRQTLGQGPEFLTYFQNEAQLEKSRLLSDRFSAERPKGSFSTLEIQRTEQGDSAMYLCASSPQGEKLFFGSGTQLSVL.

In nucleotides, the CDR3 is TGTGCCAGCTCACGTCCGGGACAGGGGAGAGAGACCCAGTACTTC. This gives the protein CASSRPGQGRETQYF. This chain connects TRBV18 to TRBJ2-5; 10 positions agree with TRBD1. Germline CDR1 KGHSH, CDR2 LQKENI. The junction had 6 bases not matched to a gene; V was cut back by 4 bases and J by 4 bases. CDR3 length: 15 amino acids.

J is TRBJ2-7 and V is TRBV28; TRBD2 aligns across 7 bases. Germline values: CDR1 MDHEN, CDR2 SYDVKM. This CDR3 has 14 residues. V trimming: 6 bases; J trimming: 2 bases; junction bases outside the gene matches: 7. The CDR3 loop reads CASSPGAGPYEQYV. The CDR3 DNA is TGTGCCAGCAGCCCTGGAGCGGGGCCCTACGAGCAGTACGTC.

This clonotype was observed many times. The chain links TRBV4-3 to TRBJ2-3, with 8 bases that match TRBD2. With 1 base clipped from V and 0 bases from J, the junction kept 3 bases outside the gene matches. This CDR3 has 16 amino acids. Germline V gene lookup returns CDR1 LGHNA and CDR2 YSLEER. The DNA for the CDR3 is TGCGCCAGCAGCCAAGGAGCGGGGGTTAGCACAGATACGCAGTATTTT. Encoded protein: CASSQGAGVSTDTQYF.